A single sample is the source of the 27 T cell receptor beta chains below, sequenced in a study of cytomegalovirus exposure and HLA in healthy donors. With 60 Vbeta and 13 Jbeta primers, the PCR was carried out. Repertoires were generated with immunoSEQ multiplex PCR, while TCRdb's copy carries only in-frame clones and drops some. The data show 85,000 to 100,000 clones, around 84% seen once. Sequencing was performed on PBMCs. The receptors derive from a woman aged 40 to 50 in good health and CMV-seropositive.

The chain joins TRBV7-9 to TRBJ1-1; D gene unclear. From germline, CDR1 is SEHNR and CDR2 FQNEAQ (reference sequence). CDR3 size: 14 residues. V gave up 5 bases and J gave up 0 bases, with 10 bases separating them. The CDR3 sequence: CASSPSLLNTEAFF. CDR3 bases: TGTGCCAGCAGCCCTTCTCTTCTGAACACTGAAGCTTTCTTT.

CDR3 amino acids: CASSPRGARSYNEQFF. DNA for the CDR3: TGTGCCAGCAGCCCCCGTGGAGCAAGGTCCTACAATGAGCAGTTCTTC. This chain uses TRBV7-3 with TRBJ2-1; D is uncertain. V was cut by 5 bases and J by 1 base, with 15 bases left in between. From germline, CDR1 is SGHTA and CDR2 FQGTGA. The CDR3 is 16 residues long. Supplemented by reference TRBV7-3 and TRBJ2-1, the full variable domain reads GAGVSQTPSNKVTEKGKYVELRCDPISGHTALYWYRQSLGQGPEFLIYFQGTGAADDSGLPNDRFFAVRPEGSVSTLKIQRTERGDSAVYLCASSPRGARSYNEQFFGPGTRLTVL.

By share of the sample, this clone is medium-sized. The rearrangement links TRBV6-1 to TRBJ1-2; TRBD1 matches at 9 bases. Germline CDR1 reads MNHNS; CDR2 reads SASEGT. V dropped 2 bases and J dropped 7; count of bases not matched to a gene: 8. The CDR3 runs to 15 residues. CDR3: CASSENTGGMSGYTF. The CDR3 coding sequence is TGTGCCAGCAGTGAAAATACAGGGGGCATGAGTGGCTACACCTTC.

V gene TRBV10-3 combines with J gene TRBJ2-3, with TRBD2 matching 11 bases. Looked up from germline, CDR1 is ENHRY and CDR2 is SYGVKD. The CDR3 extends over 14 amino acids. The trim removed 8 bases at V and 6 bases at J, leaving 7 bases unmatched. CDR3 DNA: TGTGCCATCGGAATACTAGCGGGAGCCGATACGCAGTATTTT. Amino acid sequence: CAIGILAGADTQYF.

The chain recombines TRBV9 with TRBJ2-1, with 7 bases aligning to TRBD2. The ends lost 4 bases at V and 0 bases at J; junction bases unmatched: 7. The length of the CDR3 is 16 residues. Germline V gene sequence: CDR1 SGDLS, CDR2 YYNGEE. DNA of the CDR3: TGTGCCAGCAGCCTCACTAGCGTTAGCTCCTACAATGAGCAGTTCTTC. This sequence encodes CASSLTSVSSYNEQFF.

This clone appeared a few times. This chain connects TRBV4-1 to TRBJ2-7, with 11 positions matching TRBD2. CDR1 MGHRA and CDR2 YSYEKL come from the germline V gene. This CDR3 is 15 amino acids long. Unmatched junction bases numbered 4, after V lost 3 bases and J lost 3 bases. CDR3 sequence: CASSHGTSGLYEQYF. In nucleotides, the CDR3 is TGCGCCAGCAGCCACGGGACTAGCGGACTCTACGAGCAGTACTTC.

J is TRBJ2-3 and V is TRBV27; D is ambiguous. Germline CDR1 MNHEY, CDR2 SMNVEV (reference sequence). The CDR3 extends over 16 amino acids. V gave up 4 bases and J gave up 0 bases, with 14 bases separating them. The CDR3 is CASSSLQDTSTDTQYF. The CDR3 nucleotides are TGTGCCAGCAGTTCTCTTCAGGATACTAGCACAGATACGCAGTATTTT.

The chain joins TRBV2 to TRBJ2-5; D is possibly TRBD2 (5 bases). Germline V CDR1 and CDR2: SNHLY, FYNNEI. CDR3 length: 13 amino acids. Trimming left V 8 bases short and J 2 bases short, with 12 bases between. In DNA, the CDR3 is TGTGCCAGCGGATCGGGGTTACAAGAGACCCAGTACTTC. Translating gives CASGSGLQETQYF.

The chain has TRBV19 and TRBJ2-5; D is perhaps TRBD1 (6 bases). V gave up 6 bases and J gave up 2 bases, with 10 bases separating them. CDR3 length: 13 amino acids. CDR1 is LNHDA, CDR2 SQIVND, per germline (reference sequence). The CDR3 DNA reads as TGTGCCAGTAGCACACAGGGTCAAGAGACCCAGTACTTC. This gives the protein CASSTQGQETQYF.

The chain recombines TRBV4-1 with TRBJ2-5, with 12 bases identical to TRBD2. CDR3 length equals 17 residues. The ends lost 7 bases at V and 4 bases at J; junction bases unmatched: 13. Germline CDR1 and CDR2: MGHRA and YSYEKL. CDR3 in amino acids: CASNRAWLAGGAETQYF. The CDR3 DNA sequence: TGCGCCAGCAACCGAGCATGGCTAGCGGGAGGGGCAGAGACCCAGTACTTC.

CDR3 DNA: TGTGCCAGCAGCCATTTCACTAGCGGGAACTACGAGCAGTACTTC. Translated, it gives CASSHFTSGNYEQYF. The V call is TRBV14, the J call TRBJ2-7; 10 bases map to TRBD2. V lost 3 bases and J lost 3; bases outside the gene matches: 5. This CDR3 is built from 15 residues. CDR1 and CDR2 (germline): SGHDN, FVKESK.

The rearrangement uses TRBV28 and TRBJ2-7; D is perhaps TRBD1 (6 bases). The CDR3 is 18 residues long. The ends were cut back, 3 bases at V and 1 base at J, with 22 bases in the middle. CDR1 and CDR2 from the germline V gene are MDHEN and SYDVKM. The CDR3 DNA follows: TGTGCCAGCAGTTTTATCGGGACACATGATCCTCGATCCTACGAGCAGTACTTC. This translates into CASSFIGTHDPRSYEQYF.

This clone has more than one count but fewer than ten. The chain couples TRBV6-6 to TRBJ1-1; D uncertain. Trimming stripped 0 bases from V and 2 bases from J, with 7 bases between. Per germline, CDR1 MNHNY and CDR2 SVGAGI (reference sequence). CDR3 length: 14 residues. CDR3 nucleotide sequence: TGTGCCAGCAGTTACTCGTACATTAACACTGAAGCTTTCTTT. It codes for CASSYSYINTEAFF.

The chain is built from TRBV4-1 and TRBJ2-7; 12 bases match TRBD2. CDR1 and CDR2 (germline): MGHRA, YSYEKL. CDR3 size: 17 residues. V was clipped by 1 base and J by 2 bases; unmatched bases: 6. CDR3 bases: TGCGCCAGCAGCCAAGTCGTGACTAGCGGGAGTACCTACGAGCAGTACTTC. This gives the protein CASSQVVTSGSTYEQYF.

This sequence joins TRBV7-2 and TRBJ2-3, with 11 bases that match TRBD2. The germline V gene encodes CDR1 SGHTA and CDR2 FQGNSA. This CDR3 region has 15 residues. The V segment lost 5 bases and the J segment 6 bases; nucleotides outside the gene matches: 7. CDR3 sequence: CASSPRLAGRDTQYF. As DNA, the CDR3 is TGTGCCAGCAGCCCCAGACTAGCGGGAAGGGATACGCAGTATTTT.

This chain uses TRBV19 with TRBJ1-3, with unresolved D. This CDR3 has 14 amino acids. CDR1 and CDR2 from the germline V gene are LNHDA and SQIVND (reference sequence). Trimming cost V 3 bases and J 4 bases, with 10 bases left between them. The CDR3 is CASSMWGGGNTIYF. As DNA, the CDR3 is TGTGCCAGTAGTATGTGGGGAGGGGGAAACACCATATATTTT.

The CDR3 loop reads CASSSTGDYGYTF. CDR3 nucleotides: TGTGCCAGCAGCTCGACAGGGGACTATGGCTACACCTTC. This chain connects TRBV6-1 to TRBJ1-2, with 8 positions matching TRBD1. Germline assignment: CDR1 MNHNS and CDR2 SASEGT. The CDR3 spans 13 residues. Losses at the gene ends were 6 bases for V and 3 bases for J; bases not matched to a gene: 3.

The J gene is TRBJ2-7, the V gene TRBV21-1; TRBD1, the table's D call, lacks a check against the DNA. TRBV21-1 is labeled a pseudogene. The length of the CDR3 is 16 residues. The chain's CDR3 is CASSKKRRLGPYEQYF. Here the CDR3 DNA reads TGTGCCAGCAGCAAAAAGCGAAGGTTGGGGCCTTACGAGCAGTACTTC.

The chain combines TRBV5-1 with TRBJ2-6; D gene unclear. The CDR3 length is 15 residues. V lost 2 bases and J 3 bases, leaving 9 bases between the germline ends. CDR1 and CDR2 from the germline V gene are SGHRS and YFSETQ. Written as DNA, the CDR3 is TGCGCCAGCAGCTTTACGGGTTTTGGGGCCAACGTCCTGACTTTC. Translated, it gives CASSFTGFGANVLTF.

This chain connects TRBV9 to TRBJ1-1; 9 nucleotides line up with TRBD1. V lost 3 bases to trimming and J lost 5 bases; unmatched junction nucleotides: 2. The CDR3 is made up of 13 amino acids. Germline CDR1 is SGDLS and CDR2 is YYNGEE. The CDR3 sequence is CASSGTGATEAFF. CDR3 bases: TGTGCCAGCAGCGGGACAGGGGCAACTGAAGCTTTCTTT. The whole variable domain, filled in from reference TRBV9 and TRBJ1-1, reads DSGVTQTPKHLITATGQRVTLRCSPRSGDLSVYWYQQSLDQGLQFLIQYYNGEERAKGNILERFSAQQFPDLHSELNLSSLELGDSALYFCASSGTGATEAFFGQGTRLTVV.

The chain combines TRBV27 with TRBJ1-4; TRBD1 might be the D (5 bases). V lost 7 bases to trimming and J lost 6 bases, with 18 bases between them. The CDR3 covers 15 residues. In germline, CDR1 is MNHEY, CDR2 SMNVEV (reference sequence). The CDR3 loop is CASKTIAGSYEKLFF. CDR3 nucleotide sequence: TGTGCCAGCAAGACGATAGCAGGGTCCTATGAAAAACTGTTTTTT.

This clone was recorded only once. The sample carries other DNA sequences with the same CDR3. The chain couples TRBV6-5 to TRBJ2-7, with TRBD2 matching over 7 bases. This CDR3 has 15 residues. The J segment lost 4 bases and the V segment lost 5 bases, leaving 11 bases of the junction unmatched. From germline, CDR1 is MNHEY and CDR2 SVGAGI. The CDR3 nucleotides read TGTGCCAGCAGTAAAGTGGGCGGGAGTGAGTACGAGCAGTACTTC. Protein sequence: CASSKVGGSEYEQYF.

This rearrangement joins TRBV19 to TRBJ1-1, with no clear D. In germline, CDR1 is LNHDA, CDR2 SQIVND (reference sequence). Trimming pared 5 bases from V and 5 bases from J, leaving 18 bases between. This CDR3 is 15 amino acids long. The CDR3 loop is CASSVRVRFRTEAFF. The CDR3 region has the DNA TGTGCCAGTAGTGTGCGGGTAAGGTTTAGAACTGAAGCTTTCTTT.

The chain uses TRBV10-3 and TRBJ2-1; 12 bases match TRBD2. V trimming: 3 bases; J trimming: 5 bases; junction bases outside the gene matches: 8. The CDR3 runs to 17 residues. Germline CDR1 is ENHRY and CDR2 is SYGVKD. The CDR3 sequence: CAISDPNRLAGDNEQFF. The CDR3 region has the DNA TGTGCCATCAGTGATCCCAATAGACTAGCGGGAGACAATGAGCAGTTCTTC.

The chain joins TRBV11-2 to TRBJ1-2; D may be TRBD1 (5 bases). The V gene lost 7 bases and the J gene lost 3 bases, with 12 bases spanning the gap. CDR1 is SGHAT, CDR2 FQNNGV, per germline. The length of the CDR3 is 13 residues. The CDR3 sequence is CASKQQTDYGYTF. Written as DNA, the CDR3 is TGTGCCAGCAAACAACAGACAGACTATGGCTACACCTTC.

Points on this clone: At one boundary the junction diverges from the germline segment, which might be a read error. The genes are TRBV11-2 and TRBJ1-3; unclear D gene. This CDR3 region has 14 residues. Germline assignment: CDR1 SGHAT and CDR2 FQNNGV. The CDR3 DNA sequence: TGTGCCAGCACCTTAGTGCGCTCTGGAAACACCATATATTTT. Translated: CASTLVRSGNTIYF.

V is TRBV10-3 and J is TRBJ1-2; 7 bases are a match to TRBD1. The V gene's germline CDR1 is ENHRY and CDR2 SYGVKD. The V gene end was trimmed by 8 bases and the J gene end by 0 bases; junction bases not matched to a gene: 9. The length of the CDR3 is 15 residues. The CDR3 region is CAIGGQSFSNYGYTF. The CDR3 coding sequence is TGTGCCATCGGGGGACAGAGTTTTTCTAACTATGGCTACACCTTC.